One and the same sample provided the 17 T cell receptor beta chains below, sequenced in a study of blood T cell repertoires in COVID-19. Sequencing was performed with immunoSEQ multiplex PCR; in TCRdb, only in-frame clones are kept and a portion is missing. The profile shows 250,000 to 350,000 clones, 87% of them singletons. The sample taken for sequencing was peripheral blood. The receptors derive from a woman in her fifties or sixties who had recovered from COVID-19.

The gene calls are TRBV6-5 and TRBJ1-1; the D is unclear. The V and J ends lost 4 bases and 1 base respectively, with 7 bases between them. From germline, CDR1 is MNHEY and CDR2 SVGAGI. The CDR3 is 13 residues long. The CDR3 region is CASSLTGNTEAFF. The DNA of the CDR3 is TGTGCCAGCAGTTTAACGGGGAACACTGAAGCTTTCTTT.

This chain uses TRBV6-1 with TRBJ2-1, with TRBD2 as a possible D gene (6 bases). The CDR3 spans 16 residues. The germline V and J ends were trimmed by 4 bases and 8 bases, with 21 bases remaining between them. The germline V gene encodes CDR1 MNHNS and CDR2 SASEGT. The CDR3 DNA reads TGTGCCAGCAGTGGGAAGGGCGGGATGCTCGGCTATGAGCAGTTCTTC. This codes for CASSGKGGMLGYEQFF.

This clone has a handful of counts. The chain has TRBV19 and TRBJ2-2; a possible D gene is TRBD1 (6 bases). Trimming took off 4 bases at V and 4 bases at J, with 19 bases between the two ends. CDR3 length: 17 amino acids. Germline V gene lookup returns CDR1 LNHDA and CDR2 SQIVND (reference sequence). The CDR3 region has the DNA TGTGCCAGTAGTAAAGGCAGGCAGGGGTTACTCACCGGGGAGCTGTTTTTT. Translation gives CASSKGRQGLLTGELFF. Together with reference TRBV19 and TRBJ2-2, the CDR3 gives the full variable domain: DGGITQSPKYLFRKEGQNVTLSCEQNLNHDAMYWYRQDPGQGLRLIYYSQIVNDFQKGDIAEGYSVSREKKESFPLTVTSAQKNPTAFYLCASSKGRQGLLTGELFFGEGSRLTVL.

The chain joins TRBV3-1 (or the pseudogene TRBV3-2) to TRBJ2-7, with a possible D match to TRBD2 (6 bases). Germline V lookup: CDR1 LGHDT, CDR2 YNNKEL (reference sequence). CDR3 size: 15 residues. Trimming removed 1 base at V and 7 bases at J, with 17 bases between. CDR3 sequence reads: CASSQGFAGLGEQYF. CDR3 coding DNA: TGTGCCAGCAGCCAAGGATTTGCGGGGCTGGGGGAGCAGTACTTC.

The CDR3 DNA reads TGTGCTAGTGGGCCAGACAGGGGGAGCGGCGGGGAGCTGTTTTTT. Amino acid sequence: CASGPDRGSGGELFF. The V call is TRBV12-5, the J call TRBJ2-2; 9 bases map to TRBD1. Germline V gives CDR1 LGHNT, CDR2 FRNRAP. This CDR3 region has 15 residues. The J segment lost 7 bases and the V segment lost 6 bases, leaving 9 bases of the junction unmatched.

The J gene is TRBJ1-2, the V gene TRBV10-3, with D perhaps matching TRBD1 (5 bases). Germline CDR1 is ENHRY and CDR2 is SYGVKD. Trimming cost V 7 bases and J 5 bases, with 17 bases left between them. CDR3 length: 14 residues. The CDR3 spells CAITPTETDYGYTF. CDR3 coding DNA: TGTGCCATCACCCCGACAGAGACGGATTATGGCTACACCTTC.

The CDR3 reads CASSPDRFSYEQYF. The CDR3 bases are TGTGCCAGCAGCCCGGACAGATTCTCCTACGAGCAGTACTTC. V is TRBV2 and J is TRBJ2-7, with a possible D match to TRBD1 (6 bases). The V and J ends lost 6 bases and 0 bases respectively, with 12 bases between them. Germline CDR1 is SNHLY and CDR2 is FYNNEI. This CDR3 is 14 amino acids long.

V and J are TRBV4-1 and TRBJ1-1, with 10 bases fitting TRBD1. Unmatched junction bases numbered 9, after V lost 4 bases and J lost 4 bases. The V gene's germline CDR1 is MGHRA and CDR2 YSYEKL. This CDR3 has 16 amino acids. The chain's CDR3 is CASSPQGTGVSTEAFF. The DNA of the CDR3 is TGCGCCAGCAGCCCCCAGGGGACAGGGGTTAGCACTGAAGCTTTCTTT.

A single count supports this clone. The chain employs TRBV2 and TRBJ2-5, with D possibly matching TRBD2 (5 bases). The V gene's germline CDR1 is SNHLY and CDR2 FYNNEI. Trimming shortened V by 5 bases and J by 5 bases, and 15 bases separated the two germline ends. This CDR3 contains 14 residues. In DNA, the CDR3 is TGTGCCAGCAGTCAATTCGGGCCGGGGGAGACCCAGTACTTC. Amino acid sequence: CASSQFGPGETQYF. The variable domain in full, completed from reference TRBV2 and TRBJ2-5, reads EPEVTQTPSHQVTQMGQEVILRCVPISNHLYFYWYRQILGQKVEFLVSFYNNEISEKSEIFDDQFSVERPDGSNFTLKIRSTKLEDSAMYFCASSQFGPGETQYFGPGTRLLVL.

V and J are TRBV24-1 and TRBJ2-7, with no clear D. There are 13 residues in the CDR3. The germline V gene has CDR1 KGHDR and CDR2 SFDVKD. V lost 4 bases to trimming and J lost 1 base, with 7 bases between them. CDR3 sequence reads: CATSDPISYEQYF. CDR3 sequence (DNA): TGTGCCACCAGTGACCCAATTTCCTACGAGCAGTACTTC.

The rearrangement links TRBV7-2 to TRBJ1-6, with TRBD1 identical over 8 bases. CDR3 length equals 16 residues. Germline V gene data show CDR1 as SGHTA and CDR2 as FQGNSA. Germline trimming cut 4 bases from V and 7 bases from J; bases unmatched to any gene: 9. DNA for the CDR3: TGTGCCAGCAGCTCCCTTCGGACAGGGAAGAATTCACCCCTCCACTTT. Protein: CASSSLRTGKNSPLHF.

This chain joins TRBV7-2 and TRBJ1-3; unclear D gene. The V and J ends lost 5 bases and 4 bases respectively, with 9 bases between them. CDR1 is SGHTA, CDR2 FQGNSA, per germline. The CDR3 spans 13 residues. This chain's CDR3 is CASSQQTGNTIYF. CDR3 DNA: TGTGCCAGCAGCCAACAGACAGGAAACACCATATATTTT.

V gene TRBV30 combines with J gene TRBJ1-5; 8 positions match TRBD1. The CDR3 runs to 13 residues. The junction had 5 bases not matched to a gene; V was cut back by 3 bases and J by 7 bases. In germline, CDR1 is GTSNPN, CDR2 SVGIG (reference sequence). The CDR3 is CAWSEDREQPQHF. The CDR3 region has the DNA TGTGCCTGGAGCGAGGACAGGGAACAGCCCCAGCATTTT.

This clone was observed a handful of times. Sequence at one end of the junction differs from germline and may be a read error. The chain is built from TRBV20-1 and TRBJ1-3; the D gene is possibly TRBD1 (6 bases). This CDR3 has 11 amino acids. The germline gives CDR1 DFQATT, CDR2 SNEGSKA (reference sequence). DNA for the CDR3: TGCAGTGCTAGTGGCCCGGGACAAATCCTTTTT. Its protein product is CSASGPGQILF.

The J gene is TRBJ1-1, the V gene TRBV7-3, with D perhaps TRBD1 (6 bases). The CDR3 runs to 17 residues. Germline lookup yields CDR1 SGHTA and CDR2 FQGTGA. Between the trimmed V and J ends, which lost 5 bases and 0 bases, there was a span of 19 bases. The CDR3 DNA reads TGTGCCAGCAGCGCTCAAGGCGGGGGGCGCATGAACACTGAAGCTTTCTTT. Translated: CASSAQGGGRMNTEAFF.

This clone was counted a single time. This chain links TRBV6-6 with TRBJ2-2, with 14 bases lining up with TRBD2. The CDR3 sequence is 19 residues long. Germline CDR1 and CDR2: MNHNY and SVGAGI (reference sequence). The V gene end was trimmed by 5 bases and the J gene end by 6 bases; junction bases not matched to a gene: 14. The CDR3 DNA sequence: TGTGCCAGCAGTCCGTCCTCCGGGACTAGCGGGAGTCGGGCCGGGGAGCTGTTTTTT. Translating gives CASSPSSGTSGSRAGELFF.

The gene calls are TRBV10-3 and TRBJ1-2, with D hard to call. V lost 1 base and J 8 bases, leaving 5 bases between the germline ends. The CDR3 is 11 amino acids. Germline V gene data show CDR1 as ENHRY and CDR2 as SYGVKD. The CDR3 spells CAISEWEGYTF. As DNA, the CDR3 is TGTGCCATCAGTGAGTGGGAGGGCTACACCTTC.